These T cell receptor beta chains were read from a single sample in a study of blood T cell repertoires in COVID-19. The data were produced by immunoSEQ multiplex PCR, yet TCRdb's version contains in-frame clones alone and is incomplete. Of about 220,000 clones in the sample, about four fifths were seen once. What was sequenced was peripheral blood. All receptors derive from a woman aged 25-40 years who had recovered from COVID-19. CDR3s include the opening cysteine and the closing phenylalanine or tryptophan. The D gene is left open where the match is weak. Clone size is shown for a subset of rows, as once, few, many or a class of expanded clone.

V,size,D,J,CDR3,DNA
TRBV24-1,NA,TRBD2,TRBJ2-1,CATSDPSGSSYNEQFF,TGTGCCACCAGTGACCCTAGCGGTAGCTCCTACAATGAGCAGTTCTTC
TRBV6-1,NA,TRBD1,TRBJ1-5,CASSENRGIQPQHF,TGTGCCAGCAGTGAAAACAGGGGAATTCAGCCCCAGCATTTT
TRBV28,NA,NA,TRBJ2-3,CASSLTSTDTQYF,TGTGCCAGCAGTTTGACTAGCACAGATACGCAGTATTTT
TRBV7-8,NA,NA,TRBJ1-5,CASSSAGDQPQHF,TGTGCCAGCAGCTCGGCAGGGGATCAGCCCCAGCATTTT
TRBV6-5,NA,TRBD1,TRBJ2-7,CASRSGDRGYEQYF,TGTGCCAGCAGGAGCGGGGACAGGGGATACGAGCAGTACTTC
TRBV30,once,TRBD1,TRBJ1-5,CAWSTGTVNQPQHF,TGTGCCTGGAGTACCGGGACAGTCAATCAGCCCCAGCATTTT
TRBV28,NA,NA,TRBJ2-7,CASSLEGLGSYEQYF,TGTGCCAGCAGTTTAGAGGGACTGGGCTCCTACGAGCAGTACTTC
TRBV5-1,once,NA,TRBJ2-1,CASSLHSSRDNEQFF,TGCGCCAGCAGCTTGCACTCCTCCCGAGACAATGAGCAGTTCTTC
TRBV7-2,NA,NA,TRBJ1-5,CASSLPEGTNNQPQHF,TGTGCCAGCAGCTTGCCCGAAGGGACTAACAATCAGCCCCAGCATTTT
TRBV29-1,NA,NA,TRBJ1-1,CSVVLQGNTEAFF,TGCAGCGTTGTCCTACAGGGGAACACTGAAGCTTTCTTT
TRBV10-3,NA,TRBD2,TRBJ2-7,CAISLGLGEREQYF,TGTGCCATCAGCCTCGGACTAGGAGAACGGGAGCAGTACTTC
TRBV10-3,once,NA,TRBJ2-7,CAISESGGEQYF,TGTGCCATCAGTGAGTCGGGAGGCGAGCAGTACTTC
TRBV5-1,NA,TRBD2,TRBJ2-5,CASSWSGSIGETQYF,TGCGCCAGCAGCTGGAGCGGGAGCATAGGCGAGACCCAGTACTTC
TRBV14,NA,NA,TRBJ2-5,CASSQDRARSPQETQYF,TGTGCCAGCAGCCAAGATCGAGCGCGGAGTCCTCAAGAGACCCAGTACTTC
TRBV29-1,NA,TRBD2,TRBJ2-1,CSVGTSGNYNEQFF,TGCAGCGTCGGGACTAGCGGGAACTACAATGAGCAGTTCTTC
TRBV5-1,NA,TRBD1,TRBJ2-5,CASSLAGGSETQYF,TGCGCCAGCAGCTTGGCAGGGGGAAGTGAGACCCAGTACTTC
TRBV6-6,NA,TRBD2,TRBJ2-1,CASRNGLAGNEQFF,TGTGCCAGCAGAAACGGACTAGCGGGCAATGAGCAGTTCTTC
TRBV28,NA,TRBD2,TRBJ2-1,CASSRLAGGHSNNEQFF,TGTGCCAGCAGTCGGCTAGCGGGAGGGCATTCGAACAATGAGCAGTTCTTC
TRBV2,once,NA,TRBJ2-7,CASGETDAYEQYF,TGTGCCAGCGGGGAGACGGACGCCTACGAGCAGTACTTC
TRBV9,NA,TRBD2,TRBJ2-5,CASSGTSGEVSQYF,TGTGCCAGCAGCGGGACTAGCGGGGAGGTCTCCCAGTACTTC
TRBV2,NA,TRBD2,TRBJ2-1,CASYGLAGVDEQFF,TGTGCCAGCTATGGACTAGCGGGAGTTGATGAGCAGTTCTTC
TRBV9,once,NA,TRBJ2-7,CASSVGWSIENEQYF,TGTGCCAGCAGCGTAGGGTGGTCCATAGAAAACGAGCAGTACTTC
TRBV29-1,NA,TRBD2,TRBJ2-1,CSPSTSGRTTSSYNEQFF,TGCAGCCCCTCGACTAGCGGGCGGACAACAAGCTCCTACAATGAGCAGTTCTTC
TRBV11-2,NA,TRBD1,TRBJ2-1,CASSLDRGRDNEQFF,TGTGCCAGCAGCCTCGACAGGGGGCGGGACAATGAGCAGTTCTTC
TRBV15,NA,TRBD2,TRBJ2-1,CATSRDQPYLAGRSYNEQFF,TGTGCCACCAGCAGAGATCAACCCTATCTAGCGGGACGCTCCTACAATGAGCAGTTCTTC
TRBV2,few,TRBD1,TRBJ2-7,CASSLQGGPYEQYF,TGTGCCAGCAGCCTACAGGGGGGCCCCTACGAGCAGTACTTC
TRBV5-4,NA,TRBD1,TRBJ1-2,CASRPRTGFYGYTF,TGTGCCAGCAGGCCCAGGACAGGCTTTTATGGCTACACCTTC
TRBV9,NA,NA,TRBJ2-3,CASSTSTGRGGTDTQYF,TGTGCCAGCAGCACCTCCACAGGGAGAGGAGGAACAGATACGCAGTATTTT
TRBV6-2/TRBV6-3,NA,NA,TRBJ1-1,CASSYQGSNTEAFF,TGTGCCAGCAGTTACCAGGGATCGAACACTGAAGCTTTCTTT
TRBV9,once,NA,TRBJ1-3,CASSPLTGPSGNTIYF,TGTGCCAGCAGTCCACTTACAGGGCCCTCTGGAAACACCATATATTTT
TRBV29-1,NA,NA,TRBJ1-4,CSVEIATNEKLFF,TGCAGCGTCGAGATAGCAACTAATGAAAAACTGTTTTTT
TRBV7-9,NA,NA,TRBJ2-5,CASSLASSLQETQYF,TGTGCCAGCAGCTTAGCCTCTAGCCTCCAAGAGACCCAGTACTTC
TRBV7-9,NA,TRBD2,TRBJ2-3,CASSPRGGRGDTQYF,TGTGCCAGCAGCCCGAGAGGCGGGAGGGGTGATACGCAGTATTTT